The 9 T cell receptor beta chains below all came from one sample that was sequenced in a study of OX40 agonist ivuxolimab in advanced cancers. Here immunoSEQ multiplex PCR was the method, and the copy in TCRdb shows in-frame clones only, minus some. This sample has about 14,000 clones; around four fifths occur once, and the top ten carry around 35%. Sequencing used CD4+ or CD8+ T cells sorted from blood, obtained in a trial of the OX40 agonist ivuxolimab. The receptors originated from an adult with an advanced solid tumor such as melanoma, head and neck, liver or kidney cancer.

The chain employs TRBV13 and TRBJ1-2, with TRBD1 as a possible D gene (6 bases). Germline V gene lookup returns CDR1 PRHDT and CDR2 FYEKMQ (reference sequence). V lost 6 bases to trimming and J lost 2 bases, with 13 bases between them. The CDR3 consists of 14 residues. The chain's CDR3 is CASSLGGQNYGYTF. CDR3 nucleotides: TGTGCCAGCAGTTTGGGGGGGCAGAACTATGGCTACACCTTC.

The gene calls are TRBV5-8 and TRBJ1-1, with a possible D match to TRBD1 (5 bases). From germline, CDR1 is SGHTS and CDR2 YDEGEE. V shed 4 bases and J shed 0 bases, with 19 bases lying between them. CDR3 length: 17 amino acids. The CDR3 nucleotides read TGTGCCAGCAGCCTACGGACATTACGTGGAATGAACACTGAAGCTTTCTTT. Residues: CASSLRTLRGMNTEAFF.

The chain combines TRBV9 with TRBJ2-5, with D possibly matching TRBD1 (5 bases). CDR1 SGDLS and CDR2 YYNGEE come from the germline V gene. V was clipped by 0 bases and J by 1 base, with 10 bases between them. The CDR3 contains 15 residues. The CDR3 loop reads CASSVDGTGQETQYF. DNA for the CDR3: TGTGCCAGCAGCGTAGATGGAACAGGCCAAGAGACCCAGTACTTC.

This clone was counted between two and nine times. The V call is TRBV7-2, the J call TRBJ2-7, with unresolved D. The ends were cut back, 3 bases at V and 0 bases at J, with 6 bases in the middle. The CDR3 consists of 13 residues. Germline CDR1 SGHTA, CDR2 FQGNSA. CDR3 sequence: CASSLWSSYEQYF. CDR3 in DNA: TGTGCCAGCAGCTTGTGGTCCTCCTACGAGCAGTACTTC. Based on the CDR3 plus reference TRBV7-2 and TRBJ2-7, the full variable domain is GAGVSQSPSNKVTEKGKDVELRCDPISGHTALYWYRQSLGQGLEFLIYFQGNSAPDKSGLPSDRFSAERTGGSVSTLTIQRTQQEDSAVYLCASSLWSSYEQYFGPGTRLTVT.

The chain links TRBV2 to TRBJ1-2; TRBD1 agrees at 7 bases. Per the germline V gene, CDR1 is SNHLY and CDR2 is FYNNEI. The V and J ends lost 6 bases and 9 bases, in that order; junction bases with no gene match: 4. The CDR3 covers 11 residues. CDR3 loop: CASRTGTSYTF. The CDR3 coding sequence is TGTGCCAGCAGGACAGGGACCAGCTACACCTTC.

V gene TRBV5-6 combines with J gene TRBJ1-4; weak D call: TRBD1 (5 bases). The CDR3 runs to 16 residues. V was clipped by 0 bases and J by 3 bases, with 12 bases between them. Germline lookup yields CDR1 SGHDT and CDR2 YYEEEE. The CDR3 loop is CASSLAAEGPNEKLFF. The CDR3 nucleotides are TGTGCCAGCAGCTTGGCGGCGGAGGGACCTAATGAAAAACTGTTTTTT.

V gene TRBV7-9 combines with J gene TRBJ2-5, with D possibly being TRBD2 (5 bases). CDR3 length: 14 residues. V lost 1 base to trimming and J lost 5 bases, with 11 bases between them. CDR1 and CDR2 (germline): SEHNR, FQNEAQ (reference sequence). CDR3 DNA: TGTGCCAGCAGCTTAGTTCGGGGAGTGGAGACCCAGTACTTC. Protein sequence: CASSLVRGVETQYF.

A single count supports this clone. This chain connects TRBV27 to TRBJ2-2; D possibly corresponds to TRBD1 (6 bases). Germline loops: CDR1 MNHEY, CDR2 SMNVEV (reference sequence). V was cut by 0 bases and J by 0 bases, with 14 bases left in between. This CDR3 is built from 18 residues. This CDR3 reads CASSLSWGHGTNTGELFF. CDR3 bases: TGTGCCAGCAGTTTATCGTGGGGACACGGAACGAACACCGGGGAGCTGTTTTTT.

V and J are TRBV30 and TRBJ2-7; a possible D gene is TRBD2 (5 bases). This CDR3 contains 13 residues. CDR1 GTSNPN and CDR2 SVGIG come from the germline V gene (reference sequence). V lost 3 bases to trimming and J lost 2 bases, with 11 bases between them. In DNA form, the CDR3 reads TGTGCCTGGAGCGGGATAACCACCTACGAGCAGTACTTC. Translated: CAWSGITTYEQYF.